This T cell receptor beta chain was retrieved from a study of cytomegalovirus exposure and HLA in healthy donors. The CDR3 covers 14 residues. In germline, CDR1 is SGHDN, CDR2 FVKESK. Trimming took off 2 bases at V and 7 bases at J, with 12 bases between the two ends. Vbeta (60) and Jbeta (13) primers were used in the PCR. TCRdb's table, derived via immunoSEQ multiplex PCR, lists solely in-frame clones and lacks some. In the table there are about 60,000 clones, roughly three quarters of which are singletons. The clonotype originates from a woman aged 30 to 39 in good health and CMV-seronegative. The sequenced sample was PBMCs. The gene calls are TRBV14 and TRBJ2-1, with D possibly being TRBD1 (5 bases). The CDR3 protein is CASSQSRQGNEQFF. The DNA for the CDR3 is TGTGCCAGCAGCCAATCAAGGCAGGGAAATGAGCAGTTCTTC.